The 30 T cell receptor beta chains listed next were all sequenced from one sample in a study of T-cell memory formation after mild COVID-19. TCRdb passed the 5' RACE reads through MiXCR, listing each CDR3 protein once. Of 150,000 or so distinct CDR3 sequences in the sample, more than 14% were seen once. The sample comprised PBMCs or a T cell subset sorted from them (not recorded which). Every receptor here comes from an adult woman who had mild COVID-19 (a few samples of this study predate the infection). Cell type and time point are not known.

This clonotype has just a few counts. The rearrangement joins TRBV3-1 to TRBJ2-1; 10 bases are a match to TRBD2. CDR1 is LGHDT and CDR2 is YNNKEL in the germline V gene (reference sequence). The CDR3 has 15 residues. The V segment lost 4 bases and the J segment 4 bases; nucleotides outside the gene matches: 4. The CDR3 here is CASSLQTSGYNEQFF. The CDR3 nucleotides are TGTGCCAGCAGCCTTCAGACTAGCGGGTACAATGAGCAGTTCTTC.

This clonotype appeared a few times. The genes are TRBV10-3 and TRBJ2-7; D ambiguous. V lost 3 bases, J lost 2 bases, and 2 bases lay in between. Germline CDR1 ENHRY, CDR2 SYGVKD. This CDR3 is built from 11 residues. The CDR3 DNA is TGTGCCATCAGTGATACCTACGAGCAGTACTTC. As protein: CAISDTYEQYF.

The chain links TRBV7-3 to TRBJ2-2, with a tentative D call TRBD2 (6 bases). Per the germline V gene, CDR1 is SGHTA and CDR2 is FQGTGA. With 3 bases removed from V and 7 bases from J, the gap between germline ends came to 18 bases. The length of the CDR3 is 16 residues. The CDR3 loop reads CASSLGTVALSGELFF. In nucleotides, the CDR3 is TGTGCCAGCAGCTTGGGGACTGTAGCGCTCAGCGGGGAGCTGTTTTTT.

The gene calls are TRBV29-1 and TRBJ2-2; TRBD2 aligns across 11 bases. With V trimmed by 6 bases and J by 7 bases, 10 bases remained unmatched. CDR1 is SQVTM, CDR2 ANQGSEA, per germline. The CDR3 loop spans 15 amino acids. Written as DNA, the CDR3 is TGCAGCGTCGAACTAGCGGGAGAGGGTGTCGGGGAGCTGTTTTTT. Its translation is CSVELAGEGVGELFF.

This clonotype occurred a few times. The rearrangement uses TRBV5-1 and TRBJ2-1, with TRBD2 identical over 7 bases. Germline CDR1 SGHRS, CDR2 YFSETQ. With 4 bases clipped from V and 5 bases from J, the junction kept 9 bases outside the gene matches. The CDR3 is 15 residues long. The CDR3 DNA sequence: TGCGCCAGCAGCCCTCCTAGCGGTCCAAACAATGAGCAGTTCTTC. This gives the protein CASSPPSGPNNEQFF.

This clonotype was detected only a few times. The rearrangement joins TRBV24-1 to TRBJ1-5; D gene ambiguous. From germline, CDR1 is KGHDR and CDR2 SFDVKD. Trimming cost V 2 bases and J 5 bases, with 6 bases left between them. There are 13 residues in the CDR3. CDR3 nucleotide sequence: TGTGCCACCAGTGATTATCTTGATCAGCCCCAGCATTTT. Its translation is CATSDYLDQPQHF.

This clonotype was seen a few times. The V and J genes are TRBV5-6 and TRBJ2-7; 9 bases match TRBD1. V trimming: 0 bases; J trimming: 6 bases; junction bases outside the gene matches: 4. Germline CDR1 SGHDT, CDR2 YYEEEE. The CDR3 length is 14 residues. CDR3 coding DNA: TGTGCCAGCAGCTTGGACAGGGGGCTTGTCGAGCAGTACTTC. It translates to CASSLDRGLVEQYF.

The table lists this clonotype with many counts. The chain couples TRBV5-1 to TRBJ2-2; 14 bases are a match to TRBD2. Germline CDR1 is SGHRS and CDR2 is YFSETQ. This CDR3 is built from 18 residues. The junction had 4 bases not matched to a gene; V was cut back by 0 bases and J by 3 bases. The CDR3 region is CASSLAGLAGDHTGELFF. The CDR3 region has the DNA TGCGCCAGCAGCTTGGCGGGACTAGCGGGAGATCACACCGGGGAGCTGTTTTTT.

Many counts were recorded for this clonotype. The V gene is TRBV4-3, the J gene TRBJ2-1, with 9 bases lining up with TRBD2. The length of the CDR3 is 15 residues. J lost 8 bases, V lost 2 bases, and 7 bases had no gene match. The germline CDR1 and CDR2 sequences are LGHNA and YSLEER. The chain's CDR3 is CASSQPELAGHEQFF. The DNA for the CDR3 is TGCGCCAGCAGCCAACCTGAACTAGCGGGCCATGAGCAGTTCTTC.

This clonotype was seen more than once but under ten times. The CDR3 DNA is TGTGCCAGCAGTGCCCGTGGGGCGAGCTCCTACGAGCAGTACTTC. Translation gives CASSARGASSYEQYF. The chain recombines TRBV25-1 with TRBJ2-7; possible D gene TRBD1, 5 bases. The germline V gene has CDR1 MGHDK and CDR2 SYGVNS. This CDR3 has 15 amino acids. Trimming left V 4 bases short and J 0 bases short, with 13 bases between.

This chain uses TRBV11-2 with TRBJ1-1; D gene uncertain. The V gene's germline CDR1 is SGHAT and CDR2 FQNNGV. V was shortened by 3 bases and J by 1 base, with 15 bases between the two germline ends. This CDR3 is built from 16 residues. Here the CDR3 reads CASSFLAEGGNTEAFF. The CDR3 DNA follows: TGTGCCAGCAGCTTTCTGGCGGAGGGCGGGAACACTGAAGCTTTCTTT. Combining the CDR3 with reference TRBV11-2 and TRBJ1-1 gives the whole variable domain EAGVAQSPRYKIIEKRQSVAFWCNPISGHATLYWYQQILGQGPKLLIQFQNNGVVDDSQLPKDRFSAERLKGVDSTLKIQPAKLEDSAVYLCASSFLAEGGNTEAFFGQGTRLTVV.

A remark on this clonotype: This CDR3 is missing its conserved last phenylalanine or tryptophan, likely due to a read error. The chain employs TRBV10-3 and TRBJ2-3; 11 bases line up with TRBD2. The CDR3 spans 15 residues. Germline V gives CDR1 ENHRY, CDR2 SYGVKD. V was pared by 6 bases and J by 3 bases, with 5 bases of the junction left unmatched. The chain's CDR3 is CAIRETSGGTDTQYL. DNA of the CDR3: TGTGCCATCAGGGAAACTAGCGGGGGTACAGATACGCAGTATCTT.

This chain uses TRBV7-8 with TRBJ1-4, with TRBD1 identical over 7 bases. The germline gives CDR1 SGHVS, CDR2 FQNEAQ. The CDR3 has 18 residues. After removal of 3 bases from V and 6 bases from J, the junction contained 16 bases not matched to a gene. The CDR3 sequence is CASSLGGQALAADEKLFF. CDR3 DNA: TGTGCCAGCAGCTTGGGAGGACAGGCCCTCGCCGCCGATGAAAAACTGTTTTTT.

The sample holds a few counts of this clonotype. The chain is built from TRBV6-4 and TRBJ2-2, with D possibly being TRBD1 (5 bases). V was trimmed by 2 bases and J by 1 base, leaving 5 bases between them. Per the germline V gene, CDR1 is MRHNA and CDR2 is SNTAGT. The CDR3 contains 14 residues. CDR3 bases: TGTGCCAGCAGTGACAGGGGGAACACCGGGGAGCTGTTTTTT. It is translated as CASSDRGNTGELFF.

About this clonotype: At one end the junction does not follow the germline gene, possibly because of a read error. The genes are TRBV7-7 and TRBJ2-2, with 10 positions matching TRBD2. This CDR3 region has 17 residues. Germline loops: CDR1 SSHAT, CDR2 FNYEAQ (reference sequence). The CDR3 reads CASSLGAGGPLAGELFF. The CDR3 DNA reads TGTGCTAGCAGCTTAGGAGCGGGAGGGCCCTTGGCCGGGGAGCTGTTTTTT.

The gene calls are TRBV14 and TRBJ2-7, with a possible D match to TRBD2 (5 bases). Germline CDR1 SGHDN, CDR2 FVKESK. The V gene lost 1 base and the J gene lost 6 bases, with 16 bases spanning the gap. The CDR3 consists of 15 residues. The CDR3 DNA reads TGTGCCAGCAGCCAAGTCGGGGTCTCGAGGGCCGAGCAGTACTTC. It encodes CASSQVGVSRAEQYF.

In this sample, this clonotype turned up a few times. CDR3: CASSFDFRVDPGELFF. As DNA, the CDR3 is TGCGCCAGCAGCTTCGATTTCAGGGTGGACCCCGGGGAGCTGTTTTTT. The rearrangement joins TRBV5-1 to TRBJ2-2; D possibly corresponds to TRBD1 (5 bases). The length of the CDR3 is 16 residues. Trimming pared 2 bases from V and 6 bases from J, leaving 17 bases between. Per the germline V gene, CDR1 is SGHRS and CDR2 is YFSETQ.

This clonotype was counted a few times. The genes are TRBV4-1 and TRBJ1-2; 9 positions match TRBD1. The CDR3 has 14 residues. Germline V gives CDR1 MGHRA, CDR2 YSYEKL. With 4 bases clipped from V and 8 bases from J, the junction kept 8 bases outside the gene matches. CDR3 protein: CASSRPGQGIGYTF. The CDR3 DNA is TGCGCCAGCAGCCGACCGGGACAGGGAATCGGCTACACCTTC.

This clonotype was seen a handful of times. The gene calls are TRBV7-6 and TRBJ2-1, with 7 nucleotides matching TRBD1. This CDR3 region has 15 residues. Germline V gene lookup returns CDR1 SGHVS and CDR2 FNYEAQ. V lost 8 bases, J lost 2 bases, and 9 bases stayed unmatched. This CDR3 reads CASVKRDSPYNEQFF. The CDR3 nucleotides are TGTGCCAGCGTTAAAAGGGACAGCCCCTACAATGAGCAGTTCTTC.

A few counts support this clonotype. The V and J genes are TRBV6-1 and TRBJ1-2, with D unresolved. The V and J ends lost 5 bases and 4 bases respectively, with 5 bases between them. This CDR3 is built from 11 residues. Germline values: CDR1 MNHNS, CDR2 SASEGT. CDR3 loop: CASSIPYGYTF. The DNA for the CDR3 is TGTGCCAGCAGTATCCCCTATGGCTACACCTTC.

The chain combines TRBV7-6 with TRBJ2-1; 11 bases match TRBD2. Germline V gene data show CDR1 as SGHVS and CDR2 as FNYEAQ. V was pared by 5 bases and J by 0 bases, with 3 bases of the junction left unmatched. This CDR3 region has 16 residues. CDR3 DNA: TGTGCCAGCAGCCGTAGCGGGGGGGCCTCCTACAATGAGCAGTTCTTC. As protein: CASSRSGGASYNEQFF.

This clonotype occurred a few times. The V call is TRBV20-1, the J call TRBJ1-1; 10 bases line up with TRBD1. The trim removed 0 bases at V and 4 bases at J, leaving 2 bases unmatched. The CDR3 contains 14 residues. Per the germline V gene, CDR1 is DFQATT and CDR2 is SNEGSKA (reference sequence). The CDR3 DNA sequence: TGCAGTGCTAGAGATGACAGGGGGCTCACTGAAGCTTTCTTT. This sequence encodes CSARDDRGLTEAFF.

The gene calls are TRBV29-1 and TRBJ2-3, with 9 nucleotides matching TRBD1. The V segment lost 2 bases and the J segment 3 bases; nucleotides outside the gene matches: 6. CDR1 and CDR2 from the germline V gene are SQVTM and ANQGSEA. This CDR3 has 15 residues. For the CDR3, the DNA is TGCAGCGTTGAAAGGACAGGGGAGGTAACAGATACGCAGTATTTT. Residues: CSVERTGEVTDTQYF.

The sample holds a few counts of this clonotype. The rearrangement joins TRBV18 to TRBJ1-5; D not resolved. V lost 2 bases, J lost 6 bases, and 11 bases lay in between. CDR3 length: 14 residues. Per the germline V gene, CDR1 is KGHSH and CDR2 is LQKENI. CDR3 residues: CASSPGFLAQPQHF. The CDR3 bases are TGTGCCAGCTCACCAGGATTCCTGGCTCAGCCCCAGCATTTT.

J is TRBJ2-7 and V is TRBV9; no clear D gene. Germline values: CDR1 SGDLS, CDR2 YYNGEE. The CDR3 is 14 amino acids. Trimming removed 0 bases at V and 7 bases at J, with 14 bases between. The chain's CDR3 is CASSVEPGFGEQYF. The DNA for the CDR3 is TGTGCCAGCAGCGTAGAGCCAGGATTTGGGGAGCAGTACTTC.

This clonotype has more than one count but fewer than ten. V usage is TRBV18 and J usage is TRBJ2-7, with D maybe TRBD1 (5 bases). The germline V gene encodes CDR1 KGHSH and CDR2 LQKENI. The V end was cut by 1 base, the J end by 3 bases, with 10 bases between. The CDR3 is made up of 14 amino acids. The CDR3 protein is CASSPLPQGYEQYF. DNA of the CDR3: TGTGCCAGCTCACCACTTCCTCAGGGCTACGAGCAGTACTTC.

This clonotype was picked up a small number of times. V and J are TRBV5-1 and TRBJ1-4; tentative D call: TRBD1 (5 bases). The CDR3 runs 13 residues. Trimming left V 7 bases short and J 5 bases short, with 12 bases between. Germline V gene sequence: CDR1 SGHRS, CDR2 YFSETQ. CDR3 amino acids: CASSRDGNEKLFF. CDR3 in DNA: TGCGCCAGCTCCAGGGACGGGAATGAAAAACTGTTTTTT.

The V gene is TRBV11-2, the J gene TRBJ2-7, with D possibly being TRBD2 (5 bases). This CDR3 has 13 amino acids. Germline-derived CDR1 and CDR2 are SGHAT and FQNNGV. V shed 3 bases and J shed 2 bases, with 8 bases lying between them. The DNA for the CDR3 is TGTGCCAGCAGCTTTGAGCGGACCTACGAGCAGTACTTC. It encodes CASSFERTYEQYF. Variable domain in full (rest from reference TRBV11-2 and TRBJ2-7): EAGVAQSPRYKIIEKRQSVAFWCNPISGHATLYWYQQILGQGPKLLIQFQNNGVVDDSQLPKDRFSAERLKGVDSTLKIQPAKLEDSAVYLCASSFERTYEQYFGPGTRLTVT.

Many counts were recorded for this clonotype. The chain combines TRBV5-1 with TRBJ2-6, with D perhaps matching TRBD2 (6 bases). The CDR3 sequence is 14 residues long. The germline V gene encodes CDR1 SGHRS and CDR2 YFSETQ. Trimming removed 4 bases at V and 4 bases at J, with 9 bases between. Here the CDR3 DNA reads TGCGCCAGCAGCAGGGAGGAGGGGGCCAACGTCCTGACTTTC. This gives the protein CASSREEGANVLTF.

This chain connects TRBV5-1 to TRBJ1-2, with D possibly being TRBD1 (5 bases). With 1 base removed from V and 3 bases from J, the gap between germline ends came to 16 bases. Germline V CDR1 and CDR2: SGHRS, YFSETQ. This CDR3 has 16 amino acids. CDR3 in DNA: TGCGCCAGCAGCTTGCTCAGGGATAACGCTGACTATGGCTACACCTTC. Encoded protein: CASSLLRDNADYGYTF. Based on the CDR3 plus reference TRBV5-1 and TRBJ1-2, the full variable domain is KAGVTQTPRYLIKTRGQQVTLSCSPISGHRSVSWYQQTPGQGLQFLFEYFSETQRNKGNFPGRFSGRQFSNSRSEMNVSTLELGDSALYLCASSLLRDNADYGYTFGSGTRLTVV.